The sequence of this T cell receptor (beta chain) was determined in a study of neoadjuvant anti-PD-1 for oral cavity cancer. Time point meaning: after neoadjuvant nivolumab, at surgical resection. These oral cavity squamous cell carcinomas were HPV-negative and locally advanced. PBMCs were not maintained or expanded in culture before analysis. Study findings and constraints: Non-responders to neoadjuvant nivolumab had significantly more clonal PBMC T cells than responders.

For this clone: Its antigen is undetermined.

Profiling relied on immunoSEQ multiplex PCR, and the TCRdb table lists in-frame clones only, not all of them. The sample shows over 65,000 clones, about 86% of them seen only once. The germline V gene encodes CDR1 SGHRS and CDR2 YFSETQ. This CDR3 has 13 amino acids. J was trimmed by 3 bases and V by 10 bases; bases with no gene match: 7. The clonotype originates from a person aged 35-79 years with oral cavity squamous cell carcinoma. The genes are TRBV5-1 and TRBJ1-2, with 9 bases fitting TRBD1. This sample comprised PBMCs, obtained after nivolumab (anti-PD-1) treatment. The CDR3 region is CASGTGGDYGYTF. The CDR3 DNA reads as TGCGCCTCTGGCACAGGGGGCGACTATGGCTACACCTTC.